One sample yielded the 16 T cell receptor beta chains listed below, sequenced in a study of siplizumab effects on memory and regulatory T cells. Sequencing used immunoSEQ multiplex PCR; TCRdb keeps in-frame clones, though not all of them. The sample shows around 100,000 clones, roughly 92% of them seen only once. The sample was CD4+ T cells sorted from blood. These receptors came from a human donor in good health.

J is TRBJ2-3 and V is TRBV7-3; possibly TRBD1 for D (6 bases). This CDR3 comprises 16 residues. The V and J ends lost 1 base and 0 bases respectively, with 11 bases between them. CDR1 is SGHTA, CDR2 FQGTGA, per germline. The CDR3 coding sequence is TGTGCCAGCAGCTTAATTGGGGGCCCCAGCACAGATACGCAGTATTTT. It translates to CASSLIGGPSTDTQYF.

The CDR3 coding sequence is TGTGCCAGTAGTCGACGGGACAGGAGCACAGATACGCAGTATTTT. Protein: CASSRRDRSTDTQYF. The V and J genes are TRBV19 and TRBJ2-3; 8 nucleotides line up with TRBD1. This CDR3 is built from 15 residues. Losses at the gene ends were 5 bases for V and 0 bases for J; bases not matched to a gene: 4. Germline V lookup: CDR1 LNHDA, CDR2 SQIVND (reference sequence).

The chain couples TRBV20-1 to TRBJ2-3; D call uncertain. There are 9 residues in the CDR3. V lost 4 bases, J lost 14 bases, and 10 bases lay in between. The V gene's germline CDR1 is DFQATT and CDR2 SNEGSKA (reference sequence). The CDR3 DNA follows: TGCAGTGCTACCAGAATGGGGTATTTT. It codes for CSATRMGYF.

This clone was counted once. V usage is TRBV5-1 and J usage is TRBJ1-1; 8 nucleotides line up with TRBD1. V shed 9 bases, J shed 0 bases, and the junction held 4 bases outside the gene matches. CDR1 and CDR2 from the germline V gene are SGHRS and YFSETQ. The CDR3 is made up of 13 amino acids. The CDR3 sequence is CATSDRVNTEAFF. The CDR3 DNA follows: TGCGCCACCTCGGACAGGGTGAACACTGAAGCTTTCTTT.

On this clone: At one end, the junction sequence differs from germline, possibly due to a read error. This chain links TRBV27 with TRBJ1-3; 8 bases are shared with TRBD1. The CDR3 sequence is 16 residues long. Per the germline V gene, CDR1 is MNHEY and CDR2 is SMNVEV (reference sequence). CDR3 residues: CASSISRTGSGNTIYF. In DNA, the CDR3 is TGTGCCAGCAGTATATCCAGGACAGGGTCCGGAAACACCATATATTTT.

This clone appeared a few times. The V call is TRBV19, the J call TRBJ1-3; D is unresolved. CDR1 is LNHDA, CDR2 SQIVND, per germline (reference sequence). V shed 4 bases and J shed 0 bases, with 10 bases lying between them. There are 15 residues in the CDR3. The CDR3: CASSSAIYSGNTIYF. The CDR3 bases are TGTGCCAGTAGTAGCGCGATCTACTCTGGAAACACCATATATTTT.

The rearrangement links TRBV28 to TRBJ2-7; D is unresolved. CDR1 is MDHEN, CDR2 SYDVKM, per germline. V was cut by 11 bases and J by 1 base, with 18 bases left in between. This CDR3 spans 14 amino acids. CDR3 residues: CASHTGSRSYEQYF. CDR3 nucleotide sequence: TGTGCCTCACATACCGGCTCGCGGTCCTACGAGCAGTACTTC.

The chain has TRBV6-4 and TRBJ2-2; no clear D. Trimming removed 3 bases at V and 6 bases at J, with 11 bases between. The germline CDR1 and CDR2 sequences are MRHNA and SNTAGT. The CDR3 is 14 residues long. The CDR3 loop reads CASSESWVAGELFF. The CDR3 bases are TGTGCCAGCAGTGAAAGTTGGGTAGCCGGGGAGCTGTTTTTT.

This sequence joins TRBV30 and TRBJ1-6; D unclear. Trimming stripped 4 bases from V and 0 bases from J, with 13 bases between. From germline, CDR1 is GTSNPN and CDR2 SVGIG (reference sequence). The CDR3 contains 16 residues. The CDR3 protein is CAWKMRESSYNSPLHF. The DNA of the CDR3 is TGTGCCTGGAAAATGAGGGAAAGCTCCTATAATTCACCCCTCCACTTT.

This clone was found once. The chain combines TRBV15 with TRBJ2-1; 11 bases align to TRBD2. The junction had 8 bases not matched to a gene; V was cut back by 5 bases and J by 2 bases. This CDR3 is 17 amino acids long. In germline, CDR1 is LNHNV, CDR2 YYDKDF (reference sequence). The CDR3 coding sequence is TGTGCCACCAGCCCACGACTAGCGGGAACACCCTACAATGAGCAGTTCTTC. It encodes CATSPRLAGTPYNEQFF.

The chain recombines TRBV5-5 with TRBJ2-1, with 10 bases aligning to TRBD2. Germline CDR1 reads SGHKS; CDR2 reads YYEKEE (reference sequence). Trimming cost V 1 base and J 9 bases; bases outside gene matches: 4. The CDR3 loop spans 14 amino acids. The CDR3 spells CASSLYSSGGEQFF. CDR3 nucleotides: TGTGCCAGCAGCTTGTATTCTAGCGGGGGTGAGCAGTTCTTC.

CDR3 region: CASSPPLAVVYNEQFF. In nucleotides, the CDR3 is TGCGCCAGCAGCCCACCACTAGCCGTCGTCTACAATGAGCAGTTCTTC. The chain is built from TRBV5-1 and TRBJ2-1; the D gene is possibly TRBD2 (6 bases). CDR3 length: 16 residues. The V end was cut by 4 bases, the J end by 3 bases, with 17 bases between. Germline CDR1 and CDR2: SGHRS and YFSETQ.

The CDR3, as DNA: TGTGCCTGGAGTGGGCAACAGGCGAACACCGGGGAGCTGTTTTTT. Its translation: CAWSGQQANTGELFF. The genes are TRBV30 and TRBJ2-2, with TRBD1 as a possible D gene (5 bases). The CDR3 has 15 amino acids. Germline V lookup: CDR1 GTSNPN, CDR2 SVGIG (reference sequence). The germline V and J ends were trimmed by 1 base and 0 bases, with 9 bases remaining between them.

This clone was seen only a few times. The chain is built from TRBV30 and TRBJ1-1, with TRBD1 as a possible D gene (5 bases). Trimming cost V 3 bases and J 2 bases, with 13 bases left between them. This CDR3 spans 14 amino acids. CDR1 and CDR2 (germline): GTSNPN, SVGIG (reference sequence). For the CDR3, the DNA is TGTGCCTGGAGGTCTTCAGGGATTAACACTGAAGCTTTCTTT. As protein: CAWRSSGINTEAFF. The full variable domain, with the rest looked up from reference TRBV30 and TRBJ1-1, is SQTIHQWPATLVQPVGSPLSLECTVEGTSNPNLYWYRQAAGRGLQLLFYSVGIGQISSEVPQNLSASRPQDRQFILSSKKLLLSDSGFYLCAWRSSGINTEAFFGQGTRLTVV.

CDR3 sequence (DNA): TGTGCCAGCAGCTTGGCCTCTGGAAACACCATATATTTT. It codes for CASSLASGNTIYF. The chain links TRBV5-8 to TRBJ1-3; D not resolved. V lost 0 bases, J lost 0 bases, and 1 base lay in between. The germline CDR1 and CDR2 sequences are SGHTS and YDEGEE. The CDR3 has 13 amino acids.

J is TRBJ2-6 and V is TRBV19; D not resolved. The length of the CDR3 is 14 residues. V lost 3 bases and J 1 base, leaving 4 bases between the germline ends. Germline assignment: CDR1 LNHDA and CDR2 SQIVND (reference sequence). Here the CDR3 reads CASSIESGANVLTF. For the CDR3, the DNA is TGTGCCAGTAGTATTGAATCTGGGGCCAACGTCCTGACTTTC.